Presented here are 14 T cell receptor beta chains from one specimen sequenced in a study of shared clonotypes between healthy human individuals. The naive CD8 population came from CD45RO-negative cells selected for CCR7, without terminally differentiated effector memory CD45RA+ cells. Profiling relied on immunoSEQ multiplex PCR, and the TCRdb table lists in-frame clones only, not all of them. The sample lists 2 million to 2.5 million clones, 85% to 95% seen once, with 1.7% in the top ten. The sequenced material came from naive CD8+ T cells from PBMCs. Receptor source: a man aged 18 to 29 in good health. Some clones in this sample may be carry-over from other donors' samples.

V gene TRBV19 combines with J gene TRBJ1-2; D gene uncertain. Germline lookup yields CDR1 LNHDA and CDR2 SQIVND (reference sequence). Deletions cut 7 bases from V and 0 bases from J, with 12 bases between. This CDR3 is built from 14 residues. Here the CDR3 reads CASNPRRANYGYTF. CDR3 coding DNA: TGTGCCAGTAACCCCAGGCGTGCTAACTATGGCTACACCTTC.

The V call is TRBV27, the J call TRBJ2-7; 7 positions agree with TRBD2. Germline V lookup: CDR1 MNHEY, CDR2 SMNVEV (reference sequence). The length of the CDR3 is 16 residues. The V gene end was trimmed by 0 bases and the J gene end by 5 bases; junction bases not matched to a gene: 10. DNA for the CDR3: TGTGCCAGCAGTTTATCGAGTTCTCAGCGGGACCACGAGCAGTACTTC. Its protein is CASSLSSSQRDHEQYF.

The V call is TRBV9, the J call TRBJ2-7, with a weak D call TRBD2 (6 bases). Germline V lookup: CDR1 SGDLS, CDR2 YYNGEE. CDR3 length: 13 residues. V was cut by 4 bases and J by 8 bases, with 16 bases left in between. The CDR3 here is CASSPGDSGKQYF. CDR3 nucleotide sequence: TGTGCCAGCAGCCCGGGGGACTCCGGGAAGCAGTACTTC.

This clone was seen once. CDR3 sequence: CASSEEEDRGPYNEQFF. The CDR3 DNA sequence: TGTGCCAGCAGTGAAGAAGAGGACAGGGGGCCGTACAATGAGCAGTTCTTC. V usage is TRBV2 and J usage is TRBJ2-1, with 11 bases that match TRBD1. CDR1 and CDR2 (germline): SNHLY, FYNNEI. The trim removed 1 base at V and 4 bases at J, leaving 6 bases unmatched. The length of the CDR3 is 17 residues.

The chain is built from TRBV5-8 and TRBJ1-4, with a possible D match to TRBD1 (5 bases). The germline V gene encodes CDR1 SGHTS and CDR2 YDEGEE. The CDR3 consists of 14 residues. The germline V and J ends were trimmed by 6 bases and 7 bases, with 16 bases remaining between them. The DNA for the CDR3 is TGTGCCAGCACCCTGGGGGTGGCCGGTGAAAAACTGTTTTTT. Protein sequence: CASTLGVAGEKLFF.

DNA for the CDR3: TGTGCCAGTAGTCTGGGGACCCAAGCGGACGAGCAGTACTTC. This codes for CASSLGTQADEQYF. The chain uses TRBV19 and TRBJ2-7; D might be TRBD1 or TRBD2, each matching 5 bases. The CDR3 loop spans 14 amino acids. V was cut by 5 bases and J by 5 bases, with 16 bases left in between. Looked up from germline, CDR1 is LNHDA and CDR2 is SQIVND (reference sequence).

This chain joins TRBV29-1 and TRBJ2-5, with D tentatively TRBD2 (5 bases). The J call may be faulty, since TRBJ2-7 better matches the DNA end. The CDR3 is 15 residues long. Per germline, CDR1 SQVTM and CDR2 ANQGSEA. The CDR3 sequence is CSVEGPGYLSYEQYF. The CDR3 DNA reads as TGCAGCGTTGAAGGACCGGGGTATCTCTCCTACGAGCAGTACTTC.

CDR3 in amino acids: CASSFPAWSSPSYEQYF. CDR3 DNA: TGTGCCAGCAGCTTTCCAGCCTGGTCTTCCCCCTCCTACGAGCAGTACTTC. The chain recombines TRBV11-2 with TRBJ2-7, with unresolved D. Germline V CDR1 and CDR2: SGHAT, FQNNGV. Trimming took off 3 bases at V and 0 bases at J, with 18 bases between the two ends. The CDR3 length is 17 residues.

J is TRBJ1-3 and V is TRBV7-9, with D unclear. V was shortened by 3 bases and J by 3 bases, with 9 bases between the two germline ends. Looked up from germline, CDR1 is SEHNR and CDR2 is FQNEAQ (reference sequence). This CDR3 contains 14 residues. CDR3 residues: CASSFTAIGNTIYF. CDR3 nucleotide sequence: TGTGCCAGCAGCTTCACAGCGATTGGAAACACCATATATTTT.

In regard to this clone: Additional DNA sequences in this sample encode the identical CDR3. The V call is TRBV10-3, the J call TRBJ2-7; TRBD1 matches 8 bases. Germline CDR1 ENHRY, CDR2 SYGVKD. The ends lost 3 bases at V and 1 base at J; junction bases unmatched: 2. The CDR3 contains 14 residues. CDR3 protein: CAISETGGSYEQYF. CDR3 coding DNA: TGTGCCATCAGTGAAACAGGGGGGTCCTACGAGCAGTACTTC.

The CDR3 sequence: CAISDFPRAPMNTEAFF. Written as DNA, the CDR3 is TGTGCCATCAGTGACTTCCCCCGGGCCCCTATGAACACTGAAGCTTTCTTT. The chain uses TRBV10-3 and TRBJ1-1; D unresolved. V lost 3 bases and J 0 bases, leaving 17 bases between the germline ends. This CDR3 comprises 17 residues. The germline gives CDR1 ENHRY, CDR2 SYGVKD.

The V gene is TRBV27, the J gene TRBJ2-1; 9 bases line up with TRBD1. Trimming removed 2 bases from V and 7 bases from J; junction bases left unmatched: 6. The CDR3 totals 15 residues. Germline V gives CDR1 MNHEY, CDR2 SMNVEV (reference sequence). The CDR3 loop reads CASSLGTGWNNEQFF. DNA for the CDR3: TGTGCCAGCAGTTTAGGGACAGGGTGGAATAATGAGCAGTTCTTC.

The chain carries TRBV7-8 and TRBJ1-5; 7 bases are shared with TRBD1. V dropped 1 base and J dropped 3; count of bases not matched to a gene: 3. Germline lookup yields CDR1 SGHVS and CDR2 FQNEAQ. CDR3 size: 15 residues. The CDR3 DNA sequence: TGTGCCAGCAGCTTAGATGACAGGGTCAATCAGCCCCAGCATTTT. It is translated as CASSLDDRVNQPQHF.

This clone was counted a single time. This sequence joins TRBV14 and TRBJ2-7; the match to TRBD1 covers 9 bases. This CDR3 is built from 15 residues. The germline gives CDR1 SGHDN, CDR2 FVKESK. Losses at the gene ends were 6 bases for V and 5 bases for J; bases not matched to a gene: 11. CDR3 coding DNA: TGTGCCAGCAGACGCACAGGACAGGGGATAGACGAGCAGTACTTC. This encodes CASRRTGQGIDEQYF.